Each of the 21 T cell receptor beta chains below was sequenced from the same sample in a study of blood T cells in healthy people across ages. Through a sample-barcoded 5' primer and a J-beta primer mix, a second PCR was run for roughly 6 to 11 cycles. TCRdb ran MiXCR on the 5' RACE reads and lists one entry per CDR3 protein. Among roughly 570,000 distinct CDR3 sequences listed, about 25% were seen once. Material for sequencing was blood. The receptors were sampled from a woman aged 70-85 years in good health.

The table lists this clonotype with many counts. CDR3 region: CASSFGSGGTETQYF. Written as DNA, the CDR3 is TGTGCCAGCAGTTTCGGGTCCGGAGGGACAGAGACCCAGTACTTC. The chain employs TRBV12-3 or TRBV12-4 and TRBJ2-5; TRBD2 is a possible D gene (6 bases). This CDR3 contains 15 residues. The V gene lost 3 bases and the J gene lost 4 bases, with 15 bases spanning the gap.

This clonotype has ten or more counts. The genes are TRBV24-1 and TRBJ2-5, with 10 bases aligning to TRBD2. The CDR3 sequence is 13 residues long. Trimming removed 9 bases from V and 2 bases from J; junction bases left unmatched: 2. Germline V gene data show CDR1 as KGHDR and CDR2 as SFDVKD. The CDR3 DNA sequence: TGTGCCACCGCTAGCGGGGGACAAGAGACCCAGTACTTC. Residues: CATASGGQETQYF.

The V call is TRBV2, the J call TRBJ1-1; D possibly corresponds to TRBD1 (5 bases). V was trimmed by 7 bases and J by 5 bases, leaving 14 bases between them. The V gene's germline CDR1 is SNHLY and CDR2 FYNNEI. The length of the CDR3 is 13 residues. CDR3 sequence: CASTLGAGTEAFF. DNA for the CDR3: TGTGCCAGCACTCTCGGGGCGGGAACTGAAGCTTTCTTT. The variable domain in full, with the rest retrieved from reference TRBV2 and TRBJ1-1, is EPEVTQTPSHQVTQMGQEVILRCVPISNHLYFYWYRQILGQKVEFLVSFYNNEISEKSEIFDDQFSVERPDGSNFTLKIRSTKLEDSAMYFCASTLGAGTEAFFGQGTRLTVV.

This clonotype was found a few times. The chain has TRBV5-1 and TRBJ2-4, with unresolved D. CDR1 SGHRS and CDR2 YFSETQ come from the germline V gene. The ends were cut back, 2 bases at V and 6 bases at J, with 12 bases in the middle. The CDR3 consists of 14 residues. For the CDR3, the DNA is TGCGCCAGCAGCTTTGGGGTTTCGGGAAACATTCAGTACTTC. Translating it yields CASSFGVSGNIQYF.

This clonotype was observed many times. The rearrangement joins TRBV6-2 or TRBV6-3 to TRBJ2-1; no reliable D call. Per the germline V gene, CDR1 is MNHEY and CDR2 is SVGEGT. CDR3 length: 15 residues. Trimming left V 3 bases short and J 4 bases short, with 13 bases between. The CDR3 reads CASSYSFGLYNEQFF. The CDR3 DNA sequence: TGTGCCAGCAGTTATAGTTTCGGCCTGTACAATGAGCAGTTCTTC.

The V and J genes are TRBV28 and TRBJ2-1; weak D call: TRBD1 (5 bases). CDR1 is MDHEN and CDR2 is SYDVKM in the germline V gene. The CDR3 contains 14 residues. V was shortened by 5 bases and J by 4 bases, with 12 bases between the two germline ends. CDR3 DNA: TGTGCCAGCAGTCAGACAGTGGATTACAATGAGCAGTTCTTC. It codes for CASSQTVDYNEQFF. Looking up the rest from reference TRBV28 and TRBJ2-1 gives the full variable domain: DVKVTQSSRYLVKRTGEKVFLECVQDMDHENMFWYRQDPGLGLRLIYFSYDVKMKEKGDIPEGYSVSREKKERFSLILESASTNQTSMYLCASSQTVDYNEQFFGPGTRLTVL.

The chain has TRBV20-1 and TRBJ2-7; 8 nucleotides agree with TRBD2. The trim removed 4 bases at V and 0 bases at J, leaving 8 bases unmatched. Germline assignment: CDR1 DFQATT and CDR2 SNEGSKA (reference sequence). The CDR3 spans 15 residues. The DNA for the CDR3 is TGCAGTGCTATGGTTGGGAGCGGGAGCTCCTACGAGCAGTACTTC. Translating gives CSAMVGSGSSYEQYF.

The chain employs TRBV12-5 and TRBJ2-5; unclear D gene. This CDR3 has 11 amino acids. With 5 bases removed from V and 5 bases from J, the gap between germline ends came to 6 bases. CDR1 is LGHNT, CDR2 FRNRAP, per germline. The CDR3 DNA sequence: TGTGCTAGTGGTCTGCGGGAGACCCAGTACTTC. As protein: CASGLRETQYF.

The DNA for the CDR3 is TGTGCCAGCAGTCCTTCTATGGGGGATCAGCCCCAGCATTTT. Translating it yields CASSPSMGDQPQHF. The chain uses TRBV6-2 or TRBV6-3 and TRBJ1-5; perhaps TRBD1 as D (5 bases). Trimming removed 5 bases at V and 5 bases at J, with 13 bases between. This CDR3 region has 14 residues. The germline V gene has CDR1 MNHEY and CDR2 SVGEGT.

The rearrangement uses TRBV5-6 and TRBJ2-7; weak D call: TRBD1 (5 bases). The germline CDR1 and CDR2 sequences are SGHDT and YYEEEE. This CDR3 spans 13 amino acids. Trimming left V 5 bases short and J 3 bases short, with 12 bases between. The DNA for the CDR3 is TGTGCCAGCAGACAGACAGCTCACTACGAGCAGTACTTC. Translating gives CASRQTAHYEQYF.

The chain carries TRBV7-6 and TRBJ2-7; 9 positions match TRBD1. Germline V CDR1 and CDR2: SGHVS, FNYEAQ. J was trimmed by 7 bases and V by 4 bases; bases with no gene match: 5. The CDR3 contains 13 residues. The CDR3 sequence: CASSSNRGLEQYF. The CDR3 DNA reads as TGTGCCAGCAGCTCTAACAGGGGGCTTGAGCAGTACTTC.

The rearrangement links TRBV18 to TRBJ1-2; a possible D gene is TRBD1 (5 bases). The germline CDR1 and CDR2 sequences are KGHSH and LQKENI. The CDR3 runs 14 residues. V dropped 3 bases and J dropped 7 bases, with 15 bases sitting between them. CDR3 DNA sequence: TGTGCCAGCTCACCGGCCGGGACGCTCTCTGGCTACACCTTC. It is translated as CASSPAGTLSGYTF.

This clonotype appeared a single time. A junction end diverges from the germline sequence, so it may reflect a read error. The chain has TRBV5-6 and TRBJ2-5; unclear D gene. The better agreement between TRBJ2-7 and the DNA end casts doubt on the J call. The CDR3 is made up of 13 amino acids. The V gene's germline CDR1 is SGHDT and CDR2 YYEEEE. The CDR3 spells CACSSGLPYEQYF. In nucleotides, the CDR3 is TGTGCCTGCAGCTCAGGCCTTCCCTACGAGCAGTACTTC.

The chain links TRBV5-1 to TRBJ2-7; TRBD2 agrees at 13 bases. The CDR3 length is 15 residues. The V segment lost 4 bases and the J segment 2 bases; nucleotides outside the gene matches: 3. Germline assignment: CDR1 SGHRS and CDR2 YFSETQ. The CDR3 DNA sequence: TGCGCCAGCAGCATCGGGACTAGCGGGGCCTACGAGCAGTACTTC. It translates to CASSIGTSGAYEQYF.

The chain recombines TRBV19 with TRBJ2-4; D perhaps matches TRBD2 (6 bases). This CDR3 region has 14 residues. Trimming took 3 bases from V and 1 from J, leaving 7 bases between them. The V gene's germline CDR1 is LNHDA and CDR2 SQIVND (reference sequence). This chain's CDR3 is CASSIGGAKNIQYF. CDR3 in DNA: TGTGCCAGTAGTATTGGGGGGGCCAAAAACATTCAGTACTTC.

Remarks on this clonotype: The junction departs from germline at one end; a sequencing error may be responsible. The chain has TRBV20-1 and TRBJ1-2; D ambiguous. The CDR3 contains 15 residues. Germline V CDR1 and CDR2: DFQATT, SNEGSKA (reference sequence). The CDR3 DNA reads TGCGGTGCTAGAGTTACCGGACGGGGTTGGTATGGCTACACCTTC. Translation: CGARVTGRGWYGYTF.

This clonotype was seen a single time. The chain combines TRBV29-1 with TRBJ1-2, with D perhaps TRBD1 (6 bases). This CDR3 spans 13 amino acids. The V end lost 4 bases, the J end lost 8 bases, and 17 bases lay between the germline ends. Germline values: CDR1 SQVTM, CDR2 ANQGSEA. CDR3 coding DNA: TGCAGCGTTGGGGGGGCGGGGGGCGAAGGCTACACCTTC. Amino acids: CSVGGAGGEGYTF.

The chain is built from TRBV9 and TRBJ2-5; the match to TRBD2 covers 13 bases. The CDR3 is 17 residues long. Germline CDR1 and CDR2: SGDLS and YYNGEE. With 3 bases clipped from V and 0 bases from J, the junction kept 5 bases outside the gene matches. CDR3 amino acids: CASSAGLAGDYQETQYF. The CDR3 coding sequence is TGTGCCAGCAGCGCCGGACTAGCGGGAGACTACCAAGAGACCCAGTACTTC.

This clonotype has just a few counts. V and J are TRBV6-2 or TRBV6-3 and TRBJ2-2; D may be TRBD2 (6 bases). The CDR3 totals 12 residues. The germline V and J ends were trimmed by 6 bases and 4 bases, with 6 bases remaining between them. Germline assignment: CDR1 MNHEY and CDR2 SVGEGT. The CDR3 here is CASRGGTGELFF. The CDR3 nucleotides read TGTGCCAGCAGGGGAGGCACCGGGGAGCTGTTTTTT.

V gene TRBV6-5 combines with J gene TRBJ2-7; 7 nucleotides agree with TRBD1. Looked up from germline, CDR1 is MNHEY and CDR2 is SVGAGI. The CDR3 is 14 amino acids. The V gene end was trimmed by 6 bases and the J gene end by 5 bases; junction bases not matched to a gene: 10. The CDR3 DNA sequence: TGTGCCAGCAGGCGAGGACAGGAGTCTAACGAGCAGTACTTC. The encoded protein is CASRRGQESNEQYF.

This clonotype was counted only a few times. A read error may be the cause here, since a much bigger clone is one base away. The chain's CDR3 is CAISEGQDYGYTF. Here the CDR3 DNA reads TGTGCCATCAGTGAGGGACAGGACTATGGCTACACCTTC. The chain carries TRBV10-3 and TRBJ1-2; TRBD1 matches at 7 bases. The germline V gene encodes CDR1 ENHRY and CDR2 SYGVKD. V was clipped by 2 bases and J by 3 bases; unmatched bases: 0. The CDR3 length is 13 residues.